This T cell receptor (beta chain) was recovered during a study of glioma-infiltrating T cells after dendritic cell vaccination. Across the study: Between the early 2000s and the early 2010s, patients got autologous tumor lysate-pulsed dendritic cell vaccines. Study results and limitations: Few patients contributed both blood and tumor specimens. TCR clonality showed no direct relationship with survival.

The V and J ends lost 0 bases and 6 bases respectively, with 12 bases between them. The length of the CDR3 is 14 residues. Germline V gene sequence: CDR1 SNHLY, CDR2 FYNNEI. Concerning this clone: The antigen is undetermined.

The sample's time point: after dendritic cell vaccination, including at tumor progression/relapse. The primer mix had 60 V beta and 13 J beta primers. The repertoire was sequenced with immunoSEQ multiplex PCR; TCRdb's copy has only in-frame clones and lacks some. The data show fewer than 90,000 clones, roughly four fifths seen once. The source material was blood, sampled after dendritic cell vaccination. The clonotype comes from a human donor with glioblastoma. The chain employs TRBV2 and TRBJ2-7; possible D gene TRBD1, 5 bases. The CDR3 loop is CASSEAWQGVEQYF. CDR3 coding DNA: TGTGCCAGCAGTGAAGCGTGGCAGGGCGTCGAGCAGTACTTC.